A selection of T cell receptor beta chains follows, all from one sample in a study of a mutant IDH1 vaccine in newly diagnosed glioma. The antigens these receptors bind are not known. Generated by immunoSEQ multiplex PCR, the TCRdb table keeps only in-frame clones and is missing some. The table records tens of thousands of clones, roughly 82% of them present only once. The material sequenced was PBMCs, taken from a glioma patient whose treatment included an IDH1 peptide vaccine. These receptors were taken from a man aged 18 to 30 with glioma. Some clones in this sample may be carry-over from other donors' samples. Each CDR3 is given with its conserved first and last residue. D genes are given only for firm matches. Size values are once, few and many counts, or a class for expanded clones, and some rows have none.

J | D | size | V | DNA | CDR3
TRBJ1-1 | TRBD1 | . | TRBV7-8 | TGTGCCAGCAGCCTCGGACAGGGGACCGCTGAAGCTTTCTTT | CASSLGQGTAEAFF
TRBJ1-1 | TRBD1 | . | TRBV9 | TGTGCCAGCAGCGTATCCGGGACAGGGGGACCGAACACTGAAGCTTTCTTT | CASSVSGTGGPNTEAFF
TRBJ1-5 | . | . | TRBV19 | TGTGCCAGTAGGGATAGCAATCAGCCCCAGCATTTT | CASRDSNQPQHF
TRBJ1-6 | . | . | TRBV4-1 | TGCGCCAGCGGAAGGGGGTCACCCCTCCACTTT | CASGRGSPLHF
TRBJ2-5 | . | few | TRBV29-1 | TGCAGCGTTGAACGGAGCCGGGAGACCCAGTACTTC | CSVERSRETQYF
TRBJ1-1 | . | . | TRBV5-1 | TGCGCCAGCAGCCTAGACTCACCAACCCAGATGAACACTGAAGCTTTCTTT | CASSLDSPTQMNTEAFF
TRBJ2-7 | . | . | TRBV19 | TGTGCCAGTAGTATCCCCCCCTGCAGGTTGTCCTACGAGCAGTACTTC | CASSIPPCRLSYEQYF
TRBJ2-3 | TRBD1 | . | TRBV15 | TGTGCCACCAGCTCTCGGACAGGGCGCACAGATACGCAGTATTTT | CATSSRTGRTDTQYF
TRBJ1-6 | TRBD1 | . | TRBV2 | TGTGCCAGCAGTGTCAGGACAGGTCAGAATTCACCCCTCCACTTT | CASSVRTGQNSPLHF
TRBJ1-1 | . | once | TRBV29-1 | TGCAGCGCTATCCTATATATACCAACCCCCACTCAAACAAGGGGCGCTGAAGCTTTCTTT | CSAILYIPTPTQTRGAEAFF
TRBJ1-2 | . | . | TRBV29-1 | TGCAGCGCCGAGGGGGATTTAGCTAACTATGGCTACACCTTC | CSAEGDLANYGYTF
TRBJ1-4 | . | . | TRBV5-1 | TGCGCCAGCAGCTTGGGGCCGGGACCCTTGTCAAATGAAAAACTGTTTTTT | CASSLGPGPLSNEKLFF
TRBJ1-2 | . | . | TRBV7-2 | TGTGCCAGCAGCCCCGCCCGCCCCAGGGACGCTAACTATGGCTACACCTTC | CASSPARPRDANYGYTF
TRBJ1-1 | TRBD1 | . | TRBV5-8 | TGTGCCAGCTTCCTGGGACAGGGGAACACTGAAGCTTTCTTT | CASFLGQGNTEAFF
TRBJ2-5 | TRBD2 | . | TRBV18 | TGTGCCAGCTCACTGCTCCCGGGACTAGCGGGAGAGAGGCGGGAGACCCAGTACTTC | CASSLLPGLAGERRETQYF
TRBJ1-2 | . | . | TRBV9 | TGTGCCAGCACCCTGACCGGGACAAACTATGGCTACACCTTC | CASTLTGTNYGYTF
TRBJ1-2 | . | . | TRBV6-5 | TGTGCCAGCAGTTACTTCCCAGATACTAACTATGGCTACACCTTC | CASSYFPDTNYGYTF
TRBJ2-7 | . | . | TRBV29-1 | TGCAGCGTTGAAGCTAACACCTACGAGCAGTACTTC | CSVEANTYEQYF
TRBJ2-5 | . | . | TRBV7-9 | TGTGCCAGCAGCCATCTGGGGGGGACCCAGTACTTC | CASSHLGGTQYF
TRBJ2-3 | . | . | TRBV5-6 | TGTGCCAGCAGCTGGCAAGAACCAGATACGCAGTATTTT | CASSWQEPDTQYF
TRBJ2-2 | . | . | TRBV5-1 | TGCGCCAGCAGCTGGCAGGGGCTGGGGACCGGGGAGCTGTTTTTT | CASSWQGLGTGELFF
TRBJ2-6 | . | few | TRBV2 | TGTGCCAGCAGTGGAGGGAGGACAGTGATCTCTGGGGCCAACGTCCTGACTTTC | CASSGGRTVISGANVLTF
TRBJ2-7 | TRBD2 | . | TRBV5-1 | TGCGCCAGCAGCTTGGGGGTAGCGGGAGCGCCCTACGAGCAGTACTTC | CASSLGVAGAPYEQYF
TRBJ1-1 | TRBD1 | . | TRBV9 | TGTGCCAGCAGCGTCCCCAAGGGACAGATGAACACTGAAGCTTTCTTT | CASSVPKGQMNTEAFF
TRBJ1-2 | . | . | TRBV4-3 | TGCGCCAGCAGCCAAGCGGACAGTATGGGCTCTTATGGCTACACCTTC | CASSQADSMGSYGYTF
TRBJ2-7 | . | once | TRBV7-2 | TGTGCCAGCAGCCTGGACGGTGGATCCTACGAGCAGTACTTC | CASSLDGGSYEQYF
TRBJ2-1 | TRBD2 | . | TRBV6-5 | TGTGCCAGCAGTTACAGCGGGACTACCTACAATGAGCAGTTCTTC | CASSYSGTTYNEQFF
TRBJ2-7 | . | . | TRBV19 | TGTGCCAGTAGTCGAGACACTCCCTACGAGCAGTACTTC | CASSRDTPYEQYF
TRBJ1-2 | . | . | TRBV27 | TGTGCCAGCAGTCCACATACAGGGAATAACTATGGCTACACCTTC | CASSPHTGNNYGYTF
TRBJ2-6 | TRBD1 | . | TRBV7-9 | TGTGCCAGCAGCTCGGGTGGGACAGGACCTTCTGGGGCCAACGTCCTGACTTTC | CASSSGGTGPSGANVLTF
TRBJ1-1 | TRBD1 | . | TRBV5-6 | TGTGCCAGCAGCGCCCTGACAGGGGGCTTGAACACTGAAGCTTTCTTT | CASSALTGGLNTEAFF
TRBJ1-1 | . | . | TRBV5-5 | TGTGCCAGCAGCTTCGGAAGGGTTGGGACTGAAGCTTTCTTT | CASSFGRVGTEAFF